The source of this TCR beta chain is a study of B cell selection in AIRE deficiency. Study-wide findings and caveats: Healthy Tconv contained 35% to 45% of shared healthy Treg sequences; only TCRbeta sequenced. Healthy donors alone shared roughly 32% of approximately 3,500 Treg sequences; patients alone 8.5% to 10%. Patient Tconv cells held around a third of Treg sequences shared by healthy donors.

Sorted regulatory T cells were CD4-positive, CD25-high and CD127-low or negative. The data were produced by immunoSEQ multiplex PCR, yet TCRdb's version contains in-frame clones alone and is incomplete. The data show roughly 18,000 clones, roughly 91% seen once. Worth noting for this clone: Its antigen remains unidentified.

The material sequenced was CD4+CD25+ Tregs sorted from PBMCs. This receptor was taken from a human donor in good health.

The CDR3 bases are TGTGCCAGCTCACCACAGGTGACAGGTTCTAACTATGGCTACACCTTC. Translated: CASSPQVTGSNYGYTF. The chain combines TRBV18 with TRBJ1-2, with a weak D call TRBD1 (6 bases). The germline V and J ends were trimmed by 1 base and 0 bases, with 12 bases remaining between them. CDR3 length: 16 residues. The germline CDR1 and CDR2 sequences are KGHSH and LQKENI.